Following are 8 T cell receptor beta chains from one sample sequenced in a study of CXCR3-negative and CXCR3-positive naive CD8 T cells. General observations from the study: Higher TRB CDR3 hydrophobicity marked CXCR3-positive naive cells relative to CXCR3-negative naive cells.

It was by 5' RACE with UMI labels that the TRB cDNA libraries were prepared. Following a re-call of the 5' RACE reads, TCRdb has one entry per CDR3 protein and lacks DNA. The table gives some 54,000 distinct CDR3 sequences; the top ten clones make up roughly 0.58% of it. No cognate antigen is known for these TCRs. Source material: naive CXCR3+ CD8+ T cells from blood. Subset in this sample: CD45RO-CCR7+CD27+CD95- naive CD8+ T cells expressing CXCR3 (TNR3+). These receptors were obtained from a human donor in good health. Some clones in this sample may be carry-over from other donors' samples.

The gene calls are TRBV9 and TRBJ1-1; the TCRdb call, TRBD1, lacks DNA for checking. CDR3 size: 17 residues. CDR1 and CDR2 from the germline V gene are SGDLS and YYNGEE. CDR3 amino acids: CASSVGDRGKVDTEAFF. Filled out from reference TRBV9 and TRBJ1-1, the complete variable domain reads DSGVTQTPKHLITATGQRVTLRCSPRSGDLSVYWYQQSLDQGLQFLIQYYNGEERAKGNILERFSAQQFPDLHSELNLSSLELGDSALYFCASSVGDRGKVDTEAFFGQGTRLTVV.

V gene TRBV19 combines with J gene TRBJ1-1. CDR3 length equals 22 residues. The germline gives CDR1 LNHDA, CDR2 SQIVND (reference sequence). CDR3 sequence reads: CASSIVALGSTDLPAVDGEAFF.

J is TRBJ2-3 and V is TRBV27; TCRdb's D gene call, TRBD2, goes unchecked for lack of DNA. In germline, CDR1 is MNHEY, CDR2 SMNVEV (reference sequence). This CDR3 contains 16 residues. The CDR3 sequence: CASSPEEEGFPDTQYF.

V is TRBV6-5 and J is TRBJ2-2; checking the TCRdb D call of TRBD1 is not possible without DNA. The CDR3 consists of 15 residues. Germline CDR1 reads MNHEY; CDR2 reads SVGAGI. This chain's CDR3 is CASSLDSYTVGELFF.

V and J are TRBV27 and TRBJ1-1. The CDR3 length is 17 residues. The V gene's germline CDR1 is MNHEY and CDR2 SMNVEV (reference sequence). CDR3 sequence reads: CASSFSRGTLMNTEAFF.

The J gene is TRBJ2-1, the V gene TRBV28; TCRdb's assignment of TRBD2 cannot be checked, as there is no DNA. The CDR3 contains 16 residues. Germline V gives CDR1 MDHEN, CDR2 SYDVKM. The CDR3 here is CASSLLARGLYNEPFF.

J is TRBJ2-5 and V is TRBV7-3. This CDR3 comprises 16 residues. Germline-derived CDR1 and CDR2 are SGHTA and FQGTGA. CDR3 sequence: CASSSHGWGYQETQYF.

This rearrangement joins TRBV7-3 to TRBJ2-7; the D call from TCRdb, TRBD1, cannot be confirmed without DNA. CDR1 and CDR2 from the germline V gene are SGHTA and FQGTGA. The CDR3 loop spans 14 amino acids. CDR3 amino acids: CASSLLSRVDEQYF.